This T cell receptor (beta chain) is from a study of cytomegalovirus exposure and HLA in healthy donors. The CDR3 extends over 15 amino acids. The V and J ends lost 6 bases and 5 bases, in that order; junction bases with no gene match: 11. CDR1 and CDR2 (germline): SNHLY, FYNNEI. The PCR employed 60 Vbeta primers together with 13 Jbeta primers. The method was immunoSEQ multiplex PCR; TCRdb's version includes in-frame clones alone and lacks a portion of them. The data show tens of thousands of clones, less than 85% seen once. Study-level points and caveats: Later work found most CMV-associated TCR beta chains apparently HLA-restricted. About 150 TCR beta chains were listed as cytomegalovirus-associated. Segments of the TCR beta V type were, in most cases, productive about 90% or about 30% of the time in an earlier analysis.

Comment on this clone: Its specificity is unknown.

The sample consisted of PBMCs. The V gene is TRBV2, the J gene TRBJ1-2, with 8 positions matching TRBD1. This receptor was taken from a man between 18 and 29 years old in good health and CMV-seronegative. The CDR3 here is CASRPMTGVLYGYTF. CDR3 sequence (DNA): TGTGCCAGCAGGCCGATGACAGGGGTCCTTTATGGCTACACCTTC.